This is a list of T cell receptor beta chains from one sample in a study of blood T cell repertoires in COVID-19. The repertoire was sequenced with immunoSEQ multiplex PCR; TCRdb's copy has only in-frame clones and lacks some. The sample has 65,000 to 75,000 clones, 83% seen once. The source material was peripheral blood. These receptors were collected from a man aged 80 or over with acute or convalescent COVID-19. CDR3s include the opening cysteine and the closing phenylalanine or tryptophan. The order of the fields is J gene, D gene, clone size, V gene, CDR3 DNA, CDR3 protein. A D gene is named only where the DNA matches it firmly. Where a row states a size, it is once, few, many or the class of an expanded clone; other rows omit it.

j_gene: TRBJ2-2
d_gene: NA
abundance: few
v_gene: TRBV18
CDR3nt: TGTGCCAGCTCACTTAGTCGACAGGTTATGTACACCGGGGAGCTGTTTTTT
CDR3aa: CASSLSRQVMYTGELFF

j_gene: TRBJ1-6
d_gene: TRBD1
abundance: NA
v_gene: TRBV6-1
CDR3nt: TGTGCCAGCAGTGACATTACAGGGGGTAATTCACCCCTCCACTTT
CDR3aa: CASSDITGGNSPLHF

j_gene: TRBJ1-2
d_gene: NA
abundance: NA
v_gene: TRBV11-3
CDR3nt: TGTGCCAGCAGCTTAGATCCGAGGCCGGCAACCTATGGCTACACCTTC
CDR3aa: CASSLDPRPATYGYTF

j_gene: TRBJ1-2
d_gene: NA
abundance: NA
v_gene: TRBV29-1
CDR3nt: TGCAGCGTTTACGGGGATTATGGCTACACCTTC
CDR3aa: CSVYGDYGYTF

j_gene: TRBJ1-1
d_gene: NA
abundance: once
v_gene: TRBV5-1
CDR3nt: TGCGCCAGCAGCTTTGGCCATGAGGGTGGCACTGAAGCTTTCTTT
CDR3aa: CASSFGHEGGTEAFF

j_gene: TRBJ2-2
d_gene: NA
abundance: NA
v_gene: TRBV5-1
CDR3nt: TGCGCCAGCAGCCCCGAGGTTAACACCGGGGAGCTGTTTTTT
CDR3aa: CASSPEVNTGELFF

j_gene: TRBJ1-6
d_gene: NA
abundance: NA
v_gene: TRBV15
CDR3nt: TGTGCCACCAGCAGGAACTTCAATAATTCACCCCTCCACTTT
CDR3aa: CATSRNFNNSPLHF

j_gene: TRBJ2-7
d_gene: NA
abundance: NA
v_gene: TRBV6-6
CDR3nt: TGTGCCAGCAGCTTAACGAGGGACTACGAGCAGTACTTC
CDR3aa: CASSLTRDYEQYF

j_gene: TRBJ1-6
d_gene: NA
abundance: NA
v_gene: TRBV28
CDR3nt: TGTGCCAGTTCGGACGCCACCGGGAGTTCACCCCTCCACTTT
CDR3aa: CASSDATGSSPLHF

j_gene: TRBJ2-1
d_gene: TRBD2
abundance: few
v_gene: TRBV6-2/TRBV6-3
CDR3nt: TGTGCCAGCAGCCGCCGCCTAGCGGGAGGCTCCTACAATGAGCAGTTCTTC
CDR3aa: CASSRRLAGGSYNEQFF